The present T cell receptor beta chain was sequenced within a study of control samples from healthy donors and cancer patients (dated by TCRdb to 2020 to 2022). A remark on this clone: The antigen this receptor binds is unknown. Base qualities were left out, and no much larger clone turns up one base away.

Libraries were made using the immunoSEQ multiplex PCR assay. Held by TCRdb, this immuneACCESS table contains in-frame sequences only and omits some clones. Under half of the omission traces to an unresolved V gene where checked; the cause of the rest is unknown. Here the sample has about 130,000 clones; 92% occur a single time. 2.1% of the sample lies in the top ten. The CDR3 measures 14 amino acids from cysteine to phenylalanine. Only the CDR3 region is kept as DNA, spanning 42 bases read in frame from base 1. CDR1 and CDR2, per the germline V gene (reference sequence), are LNHDA and SQIVND. V loses 5 bases of germline sequence and J loses 4 bases, and the interval between the two ends is 14 bases.

The sample comprised blood. Rearrangement joined TRBV19 to TRBJ1-2, with TRBD1 tentatively as D gene (5 bases match). This receptor was taken from a woman between 50 and 59 years old in good health. The DNA is TGTGCCAGTAGTTTAACCGGGACCATCTATGGCTACACCTTC. Its protein is CASSLTGTIYGYTF.